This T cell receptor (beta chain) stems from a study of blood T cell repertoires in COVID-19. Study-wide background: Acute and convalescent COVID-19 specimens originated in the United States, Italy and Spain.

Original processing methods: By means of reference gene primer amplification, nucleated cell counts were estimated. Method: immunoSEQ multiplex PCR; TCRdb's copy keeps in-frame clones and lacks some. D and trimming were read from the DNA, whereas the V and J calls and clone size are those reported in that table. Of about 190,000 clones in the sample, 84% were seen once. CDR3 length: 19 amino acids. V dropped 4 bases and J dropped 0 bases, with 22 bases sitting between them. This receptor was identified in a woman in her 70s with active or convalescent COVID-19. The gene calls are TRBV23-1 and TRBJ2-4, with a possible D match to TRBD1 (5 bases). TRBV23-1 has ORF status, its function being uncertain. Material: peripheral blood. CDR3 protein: CASSPFHRTKELAKNIQYF. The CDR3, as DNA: TGCGCCAGCAGTCCTTTCCATCGGACAAAGGAACTAGCCAAAAACATTCAGTACTTC.